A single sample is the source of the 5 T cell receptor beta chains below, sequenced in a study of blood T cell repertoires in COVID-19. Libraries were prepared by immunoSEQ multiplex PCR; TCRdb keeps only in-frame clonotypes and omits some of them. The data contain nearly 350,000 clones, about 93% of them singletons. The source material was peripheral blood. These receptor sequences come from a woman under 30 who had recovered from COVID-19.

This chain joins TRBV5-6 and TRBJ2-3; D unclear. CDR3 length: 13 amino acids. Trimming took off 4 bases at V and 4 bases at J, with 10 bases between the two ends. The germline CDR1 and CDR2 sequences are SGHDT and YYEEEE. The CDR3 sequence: CASSRPDSDTQYF. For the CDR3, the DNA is TGTGCCAGCAGCCGGCCAGACTCAGATACGCAGTATTTT.

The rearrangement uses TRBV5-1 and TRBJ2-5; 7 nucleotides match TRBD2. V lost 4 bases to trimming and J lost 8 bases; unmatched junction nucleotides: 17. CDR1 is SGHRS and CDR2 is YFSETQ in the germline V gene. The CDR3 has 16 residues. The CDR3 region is CASSLSSGEGLRTQYF. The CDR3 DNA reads TGCGCCAGCAGCCTGTCGAGCGGGGAGGGCTTGCGTACCCAGTACTTC. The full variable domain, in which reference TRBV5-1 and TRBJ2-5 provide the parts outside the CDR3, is KAGVTQTPRYLIKTRGQQVTLSCSPISGHRSVSWYQQTPGQGLQFLFEYFSETQRNKGNFPGRFSGRQFSNSRSEMNVSTLELGDSALYLCASSLSSGEGLRTQYFGPGTRLLVL.

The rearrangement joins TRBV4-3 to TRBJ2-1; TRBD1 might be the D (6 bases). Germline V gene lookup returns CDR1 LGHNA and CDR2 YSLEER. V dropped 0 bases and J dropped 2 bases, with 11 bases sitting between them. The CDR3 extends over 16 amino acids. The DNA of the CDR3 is TGCGCCAGCAGCCAAGAAGGCAGGGGACCCTACAATGAGCAGTTCTTC. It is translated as CASSQEGRGPYNEQFF.

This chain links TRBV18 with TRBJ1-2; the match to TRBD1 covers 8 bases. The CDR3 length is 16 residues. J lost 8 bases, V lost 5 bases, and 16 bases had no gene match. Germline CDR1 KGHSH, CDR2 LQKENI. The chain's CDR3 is CASSITGQAHLGGYTF. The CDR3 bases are TGTGCCAGCTCAATTACGGGACAGGCTCACCTAGGCGGCTACACCTTC.

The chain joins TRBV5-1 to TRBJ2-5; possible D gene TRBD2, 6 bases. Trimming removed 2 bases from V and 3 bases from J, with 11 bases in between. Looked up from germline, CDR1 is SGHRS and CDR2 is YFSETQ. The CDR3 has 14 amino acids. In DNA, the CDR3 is TGCGCCAGCAGCTTAGGCGGGATGGAAGAGACCCAGTACTTC. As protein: CASSLGGMEETQYF.